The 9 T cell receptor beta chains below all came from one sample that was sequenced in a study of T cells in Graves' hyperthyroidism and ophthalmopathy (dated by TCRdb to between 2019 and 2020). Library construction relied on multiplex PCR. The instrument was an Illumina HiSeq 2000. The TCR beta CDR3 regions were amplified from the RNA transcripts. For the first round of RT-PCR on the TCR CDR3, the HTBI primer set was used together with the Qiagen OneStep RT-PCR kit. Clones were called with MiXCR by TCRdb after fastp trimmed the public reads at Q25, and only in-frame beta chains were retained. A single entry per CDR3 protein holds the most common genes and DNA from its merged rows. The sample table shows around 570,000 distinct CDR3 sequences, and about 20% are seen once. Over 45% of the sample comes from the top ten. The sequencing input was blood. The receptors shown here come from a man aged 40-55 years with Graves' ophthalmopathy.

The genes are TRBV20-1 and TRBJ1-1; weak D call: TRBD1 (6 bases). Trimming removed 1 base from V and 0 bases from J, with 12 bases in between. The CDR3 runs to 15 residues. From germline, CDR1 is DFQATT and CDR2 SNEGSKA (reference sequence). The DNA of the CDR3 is TGCAGTGCTAGAGTTCCTGGACAGATGAACACTGAAGCTTTCTTT. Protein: CSARVPGQMNTEAFF.

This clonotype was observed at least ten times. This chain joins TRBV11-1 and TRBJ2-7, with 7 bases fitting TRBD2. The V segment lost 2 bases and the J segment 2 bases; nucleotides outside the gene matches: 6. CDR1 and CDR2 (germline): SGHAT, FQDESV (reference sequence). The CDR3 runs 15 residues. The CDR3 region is CASSLIGGSTYEQYF. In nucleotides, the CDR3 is TGTGCCAGCAGCTTAATCGGCGGGAGCACCTACGAGCAGTACTTC.

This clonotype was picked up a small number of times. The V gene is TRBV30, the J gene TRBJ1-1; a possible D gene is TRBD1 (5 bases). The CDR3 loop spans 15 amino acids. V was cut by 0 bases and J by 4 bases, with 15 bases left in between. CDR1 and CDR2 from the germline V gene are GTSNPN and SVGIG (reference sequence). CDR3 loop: CAWSVNWQGGTEAFF. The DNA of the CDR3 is TGTGCCTGGAGTGTAAACTGGCAGGGTGGCACTGAAGCTTTCTTT. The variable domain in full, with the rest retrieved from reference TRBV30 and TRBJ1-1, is SQTIHQWPATLVQPVGSPLSLECTVEGTSNPNLYWYRQAAGRGLQLLFYSVGIGQISSEVPQNLSASRPQDRQFILSSKKLLLSDSGFYLCAWSVNWQGGTEAFFGQGTRLTVV.

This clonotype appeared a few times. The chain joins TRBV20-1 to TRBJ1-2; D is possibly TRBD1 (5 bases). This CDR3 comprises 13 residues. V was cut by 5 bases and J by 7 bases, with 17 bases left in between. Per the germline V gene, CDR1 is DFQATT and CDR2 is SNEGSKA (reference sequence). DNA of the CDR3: TGCAGTGCTGGCGATGTCAGGGTCTTTGGCTACACCTTC. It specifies CSAGDVRVFGYTF.

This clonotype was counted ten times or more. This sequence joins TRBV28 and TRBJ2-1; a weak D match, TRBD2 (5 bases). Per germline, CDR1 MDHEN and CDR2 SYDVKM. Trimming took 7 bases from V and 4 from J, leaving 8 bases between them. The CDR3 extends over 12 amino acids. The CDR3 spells CASTRGYNEQFF. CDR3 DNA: TGTGCCAGCACCCGGGGTTACAATGAGCAGTTCTTC.

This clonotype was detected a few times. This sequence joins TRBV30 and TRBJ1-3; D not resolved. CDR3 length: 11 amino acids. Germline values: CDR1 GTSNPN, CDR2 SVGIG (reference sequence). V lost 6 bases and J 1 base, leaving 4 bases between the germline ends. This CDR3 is CACPSGNTIYF. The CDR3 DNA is TGTGCCTGCCCGTCTGGAAACACCATATATTTT.

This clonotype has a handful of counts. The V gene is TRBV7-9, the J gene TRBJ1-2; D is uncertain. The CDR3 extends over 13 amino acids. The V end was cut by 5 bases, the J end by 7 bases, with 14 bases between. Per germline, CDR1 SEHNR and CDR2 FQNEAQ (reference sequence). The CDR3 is CASSPVSRGGYTF. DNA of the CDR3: TGTGCCAGCAGCCCCGTCAGTCGGGGTGGCTACACCTTC.

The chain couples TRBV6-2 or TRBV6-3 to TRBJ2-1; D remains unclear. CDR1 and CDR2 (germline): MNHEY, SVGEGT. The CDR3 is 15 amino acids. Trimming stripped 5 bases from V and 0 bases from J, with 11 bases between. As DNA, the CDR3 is TGTGCCAGCAGTGGGTCACCTCTCTCCTACAATGAGCAGTTCTTC. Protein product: CASSGSPLSYNEQFF.

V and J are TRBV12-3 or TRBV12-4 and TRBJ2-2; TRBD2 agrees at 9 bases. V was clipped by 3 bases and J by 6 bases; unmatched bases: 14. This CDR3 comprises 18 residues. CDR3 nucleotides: TGTGCCAGCAGTTTCCAGGGGCAAGTTACTAGCGGGTCCGGGGAGCTGTTTTTT. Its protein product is CASSFQGQVTSGSGELFF.